This T cell receptor beta chain was observed in a study of cytomegalovirus exposure and HLA in healthy donors. General study results and limits: Common viral pathogens seemed, in a later analysis, to connect with several of the most significant clusters.

Per the germline V gene, CDR1 is MDHEN and CDR2 is SYDVKM. V lost 5 bases to trimming and J lost 6 bases; unmatched junction nucleotides: 10. The CDR3 has 14 amino acids. As to this clone: The antigen is undetermined.

In the PCR, 60 Vbeta and 13 Jbeta primers were used. Sequencing was performed with immunoSEQ multiplex PCR; in TCRdb, only in-frame clones are kept and a portion is missing. The table shows some 81,000 clones, with around 70% occurring only once. The sequenced sample consisted of PBMCs. This TCR was recovered from a middle-aged woman in good health and CMV-seropositive. This sequence joins TRBV28 and TRBJ2-7; 7 bases are shared with TRBD2. The CDR3 nucleotides read TGTGCCAGCAGTCCCAGGACTAGAACGTCCGAGCAGTACTTC. Its protein is CASSPRTRTSEQYF. Complete variable domain (other parts from reference TRBV28 and TRBJ2-7): DVKVTQSSRYLVKRTGEKVFLECVQDMDHENMFWYRQDPGLGLRLIYFSYDVKMKEKGDIPEGYSVSREKKERFSLILESASTNQTSMYLCASSPRTRTSEQYFGPGTRLTVT.